The entry below describes one T cell receptor beta chain. The target antigen is unknown. Oncomine TCR Beta short-read sequencing was applied to DNA from cultured CD4+ T cells. MiXCR, run by TCRdb on the PCR reads, gives a single entry per CDR3 protein. The sample contains approximately 9,700 distinct CDR3 sequences, about 31% of which appear only once. The germline V and J ends were trimmed by 4 bases and 2 bases, with 11 bases remaining between them. The germline CDR1 and CDR2 sequences are SGHTS and YDEGEE. The CDR3 consists of 14 residues. The source of the sample is a study of vaccination and CD4 T cells after COVID-19. Treatment indicated: roughly ten-day PBMC culture with coronavirus spike peptide pools or control peptides (ViraFEST assay). After expanding antigen-specific T cells with peptide pools, ViraFEST sequenced their TCRs. Alongside approximately 10 IU/ml IL-2 and 10 ug/ml peptide pools, PBMCs were cultured at roughly 2 million per well.

This specimen was CD4+ T cells from blood, cultured in vitro, taken after SARS-CoV-2 vaccination. This TCR derives from a human donor who had recovered from COVID-19. The V call is TRBV5-8, the J call TRBJ2-3, with D perhaps TRBD2 (5 bases). CDR3 coding DNA: TGTGCCAGCAGCCGCGGGCAAGCCACAGATACGCAGTATTTT. Translating it yields CASSRGQATDTQYF.